This is a list of T cell receptor beta chains from one sample in a study of regulatory T cells in long-lasting Graves disease. TCRdb re-called the multiplex PCR reads with MiXCR, one entry per CDR3 protein. The table lists roughly 500,000 distinct CDR3 sequences, less than 25% of them singletons, with less than 9% in the top ten. The sample consisted of peripheral blood mononuclear cells (PBMCs), taken when the disease was refractory, from a patient treated with antithyroid drugs. All receptors come from a female donor with Graves disease. The conserved cysteine and the conserved F or W are not part of the CDR3 here. The order of the fields is J gene, V gene, CDR3 protein.

j_gene: TRBJ2-5; v_gene: TRBV12-3/TRBV12-4; CDR3aa: ASSFEGANNQETQY
j_gene: TRBJ2-7; v_gene: TRBV12-3/TRBV12-4; CDR3aa: ASSTYRRTGQY
j_gene: NA; v_gene: TRBV27; CDR3aa: ASSWASGNEQF
j_gene: TRBJ2-7; v_gene: TRBV27; CDR3aa: ASRTSGRAYEQY
j_gene: TRBJ2-5; v_gene: TRBV11-2; CDR3aa: ASSQTRGAGETQY
j_gene: TRBJ1-6; v_gene: TRBV20-1; CDR3aa: SAIAPGQGASGNSPLH
j_gene: TRBJ2-7; v_gene: TRBV30; CDR3aa: AWRKSGRAYEQY
j_gene: TRBJ2-3; v_gene: TRBV3-1; CDR3aa: ASSQDRDTDTQY
j_gene: TRBJ2-7; v_gene: TRBV9; CDR3aa: ASSVGILLGSRGSYEQY
j_gene: TRBJ2-3; v_gene: TRBV7-2; CDR3aa: ASSLWGRAATDTQY
j_gene: TRBJ2-6; v_gene: TRBV7-9; CDR3aa: ASSSSRVSGANVLT
j_gene: TRBJ2-7; v_gene: TRBV27; CDR3aa: ASSWETGYEQY
j_gene: TRBJ2-2; v_gene: TRBV12-5; CDR3aa: ASGTGGDTGELF
j_gene: TRBJ1-1; v_gene: TRBV28; CDR3aa: ASAWGWDTEAF
j_gene: TRBJ2-7; v_gene: TRBV4-1; CDR3aa: ASSQAAGYSYEQY
j_gene: TRBJ1-2; v_gene: TRBV6-5; CDR3aa: ASSYSISLGYGYT
j_gene: TRBJ1-5; v_gene: TRBV28; CDR3aa: ASSLRGAYQPQH
j_gene: TRBJ1-1; v_gene: TRBV6-1; CDR3aa: ASSADRIYTEAF
j_gene: TRBJ1-1; v_gene: TRBV5-1; CDR3aa: ASSFLMGQNTEAF
j_gene: TRBJ2-7; v_gene: TRBV19; CDR3aa: ASKDSNYEQY
j_gene: TRBJ2-2; v_gene: TRBV18; CDR3aa: ASPRILAPNTGELF
j_gene: TRBJ2-7; v_gene: TRBV5-1; CDR3aa: ASSLYGGSNEQY
j_gene: TRBJ1-1; v_gene: TRBV6-5; CDR3aa: ASSYFGGSNEAF
j_gene: TRBJ1-2; v_gene: TRBV19; CDR3aa: ASSIGQLRGYT
j_gene: TRBJ1-1; v_gene: TRBV20-1; CDR3aa: SARGAGGSF
j_gene: TRBJ1-1; v_gene: TRBV4-1; CDR3aa: ASSQVGGTEAF
j_gene: TRBJ1-5; v_gene: TRBV28; CDR3aa: ASSPRDLLLRSNQPQH
j_gene: TRBJ2-5; v_gene: TRBV6-2/TRBV6-3; CDR3aa: ASSYGVGTGWYETQY
j_gene: TRBJ1-1; v_gene: TRBV28; CDR3aa: ASSGWEGDTEAF
j_gene: TRBJ2-7; v_gene: TRBV20-1; CDR3aa: SASVLVRGEQY